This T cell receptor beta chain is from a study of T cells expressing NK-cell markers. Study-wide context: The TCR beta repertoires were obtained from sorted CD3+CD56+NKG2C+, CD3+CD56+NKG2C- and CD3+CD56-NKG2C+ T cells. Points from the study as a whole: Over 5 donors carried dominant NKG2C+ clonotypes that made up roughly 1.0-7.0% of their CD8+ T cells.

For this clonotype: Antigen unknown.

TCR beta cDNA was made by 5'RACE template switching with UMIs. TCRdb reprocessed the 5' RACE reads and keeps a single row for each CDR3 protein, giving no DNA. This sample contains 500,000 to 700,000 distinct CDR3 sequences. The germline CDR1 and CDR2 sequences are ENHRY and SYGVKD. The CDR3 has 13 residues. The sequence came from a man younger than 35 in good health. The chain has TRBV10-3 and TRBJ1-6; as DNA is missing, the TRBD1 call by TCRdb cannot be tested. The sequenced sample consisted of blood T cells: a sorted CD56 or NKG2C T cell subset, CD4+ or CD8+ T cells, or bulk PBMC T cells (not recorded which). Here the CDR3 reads CATSGTENSPLHF.